The rows below give T cell receptor beta chains drawn from one sample of a study of T cell responses to AZD1222 COVID-19 vaccine. The assay was immunoSEQ multiplex PCR, and TCRdb's table has in-frame clones only and misses some. This sample has approximately 150,000 clones; more than 90% occur once, and the top ten carry 1.7%. Specimen: peripheral blood, collected on day 0 of AZD1222 vaccination. These receptors originate from an adult in good health. Both conserved end residues are part of each CDR3. D genes are given only for firm matches. Only part of the rows carry a size: once, few, many, or a class if the clone is expanded.

D gene | clone size | J gene | V gene | CDR3 protein | CDR3 DNA
TRBD2 | NA | TRBJ2-2 | TRBV2 | CASTVTSRNTGELFF | TGTGCCAGCACCGTGACTAGCAGGAACACCGGGGAGCTGTTTTTT
TRBD1 | NA | TRBJ1-2 | TRBV25-1 | CASSGSGGNYGYTF | TGTGCCAGCAGTGGATCAGGGGGCAACTATGGCTACACCTTC
TRBD2 | NA | TRBJ2-1 | TRBV30 | CAWSISGSTSNEQFF | TGTGCCTGGAGTATTAGCGGGAGCACCTCGAATGAGCAGTTCTTC
NA | NA | TRBJ2-7 | TRBV19 | CASSTLGQMSSYEQYF | TGTGCCAGTAGTACCCTAGGACAAATGAGCTCCTACGAGCAGTACTTC
NA | NA | TRBJ2-2 | TRBV21-1 | CASPRGTGELFF | TGTGCCAGCCCCCGGGGGACCGGGGAGCTGTTTTTT
TRBD1 | NA | TRBJ2-1 | TRBV5-1 | CASSLGVTGLSYNEQFF | TGCGCCAGCAGCTTGGGGGTGACAGGGTTGTCCTACAATGAGCAGTTCTTC
NA | NA | TRBJ1-2 | TRBV7-3 | CASSSPGDTNYGYTF | TGTGCCAGCAGCTCCCCAGGGGATACTAACTATGGCTACACCTTC
NA | NA | TRBJ1-5 | TRBV5-5 | CASSLLPTVDNQPQHF | TGTGCCAGCAGCTTGCTCCCGACCGTGGACAATCAGCCCCAGCATTTT
NA | once | TRBJ2-2 | TRBV6-5 | CASSYWAADTGELFF | TGTGCCAGCAGTTACTGGGCGGCAGACACCGGGGAGCTGTTTTTT
NA | NA | TRBJ2-3 | TRBV30 | CAWSVIVSYTQYF | TGTGCCTGGAGTGTAATCGTTTCCTATACGCAGTATTTT
NA | NA | TRBJ2-7 | TRBV6-2/TRBV6-3 | CASSHRTGWEQYF | TGTGCCAGCAGCCACAGAACAGGGTGGGAGCAGTACTTC
NA | NA | TRBJ1-2 | TRBV7-3 | CASSLNRDLYGYTF | TGTGCCAGCAGCTTAAACAGGGACCTCTATGGCTACACCTTC
TRBD1 | NA | TRBJ1-2 | TRBV29-1 | CSVESHRGGYGYTF | TGCAGCGTTGAATCCCACAGGGGGGGCTATGGCTACACCTTC
TRBD1 | NA | TRBJ1-2 | TRBV27 | CASRGTGSYGYTF | TGTGCCAGCAGAGGGACAGGGAGCTATGGCTACACCTTC
TRBD2 | NA | TRBJ2-3 | TRBV5-6 | CASSPGLAGVRDTQYF | TGTGCCAGCAGCCCCGGACTAGCGGGGGTCCGGGATACGCAGTATTTT
TRBD2 | once | TRBJ2-1 | TRBV24-1 | CATSDPRGEGQEQFF | TGTGCCACCAGTGATCCCCGTGGGGAGGGGCAAGAGCAGTTCTTC
NA | NA | TRBJ2-1 | TRBV19 | CASNTAETNEQFF | TGTGCCAGTAACACGGCGGAGACCAATGAGCAGTTCTTC
NA | NA | TRBJ1-6 | TRBV9 | CASSVGVHQGSPLHF | TGTGCCAGCAGCGTAGGAGTGCATCAAGGTTCACCCCTCCACTTT
NA | NA | TRBJ2-7 | TRBV24-1 | CATRVTPLGPYEQYF | TGTGCCACCAGGGTTACCCCTCTGGGCCCCTACGAGCAGTACTTC
TRBD1 | NA | TRBJ2-1 | TRBV5-5 | CASSLDRVEQFF | TGTGCCAGCAGCTTAGACAGGGTAGAGCAGTTCTTC
TRBD2 | NA | TRBJ2-2 | TRBV4-1 | CASSHQRLADTGELFF | TGCGCCAGCAGCCACCAACGACTAGCGGACACCGGGGAGCTGTTTTTT
TRBD2 | NA | TRBJ2-5 | TRBV7-2 | CASSLGLAGVETQYF | TGTGCCAGCAGCTTAGGACTAGCGGGAGTGGAGACCCAGTACTTC
TRBD1 | NA | TRBJ1-6 | TRBV5-6 | CASSPDRGRDNSPLHF | TGTGCCAGCAGCCCTGACAGGGGTCGTGATAATTCACCCCTCCACTTT
NA | NA | TRBJ1-6 | TRBV6-5 | CASSLQDSPLHF | TGTGCCAGCAGCCTACAGGATTCACCCCTCCACTTT
NA | NA | TRBJ2-3 | TRBV9 | CASSPRSNAGGTDTQYF | TGTGCCAGCAGCCCCCGGTCGAACGCGGGCGGCACAGATACGCAGTATTTT
TRBD1 | once | TRBJ2-1 | TRBV5-1 | CASATGTGLNEQFF | TGCGCCAGCGCGACCGGGACAGGGCTCAATGAGCAGTTCTTC
NA | NA | TRBJ2-2 | TRBV21-1 | CASPGTVNTGELFF | TGTGCCAGCCCCGGGACAGTAAACACCGGGGAGCTGTTTTTT
TRBD1 | NA | TRBJ2-7 | TRBV28 | CASRIGQASYEQYF | TGTGCCAGCAGGATAGGACAGGCTTCCTACGAGCAGTACTTC
NA | NA | TRBJ2-7 | TRBV10-3 | CAISESTGLNYEQYF | TGTGCCATCAGTGAGTCGACCGGGCTTAACTACGAGCAGTACTTC
NA | NA | TRBJ1-2 | TRBV5-4 | CASSQGGGGYGYTF | TGTGCCAGCAGCCAGGGAGGAGGGGGATATGGCTACACCTTC
TRBD2 | NA | TRBJ2-1 | TRBV6-4 | CASSEELAEPYNEQFF | TGTGCCAGCAGTGAGGAGCTAGCGGAGCCTTACAATGAGCAGTTCTTC
TRBD2 | once | TRBJ2-5 | TRBV5-5 | CASSWGLAYQETQYF | TGTGCCAGCAGTTGGGGACTAGCGTACCAAGAGACCCAGTACTTC
NA | NA | TRBJ1-1 | TRBV5-6 | CASSSRQRLNTEAFF | TGTGCCAGCAGCTCGAGACAGCGACTGAACACTGAAGCTTTCTTT
NA | NA | TRBJ2-3 | TRBV10-3 | CAIRGSTDTQYF | TGTGCCATCAGGGGCAGCACAGATACGCAGTATTTT
NA | NA | TRBJ1-2 | TRBV10-2 | CASSESGLNYGYTF | TGCGCCAGCAGTGAGTCGGGACTAAACTATGGCTACACCTTC
NA | NA | TRBJ1-5 | TRBV27 | CASRISWNRNQPQHF | TGTGCCAGCAGAATTTCGTGGAACCGCAATCAGCCCCAGCATTTT
TRBD2 | NA | TRBJ2-1 | TRBV2 | CASREEGGGYNEQFF | TGTGCCAGCAGGGAAGAGGGCGGGGGGTACAATGAGCAGTTCTTC
TRBD2 | NA | TRBJ2-1 | TRBV6-5 | CASRLAGRTEQFF | TGTGCCAGCAGGCTAGCGGGAAGGACTGAGCAGTTCTTC
NA | NA | TRBJ2-1 | TRBV11-1 | CASSLVPDNEQFF | TGTGCCAGCAGCTTAGTACCTGACAATGAGCAGTTCTTC
TRBD1 | NA | TRBJ1-4 | TRBV28 | CASSRDREVEKLFF | TGTGCCAGCAGTCGGGACAGGGAGGTTGAAAAACTGTTTTTT
TRBD1 | NA | TRBJ1-6 | TRBV28 | CASREWGTGGPSPLHF | TGTGCCAGCAGGGAATGGGGGACAGGGGGCCCTTCACCCCTCCACTTT
NA | once | TRBJ2-5 | TRBV7-9 | CASSSGQKETQYF | TGTGCCAGCAGCTCGGGGCAAAAAGAGACCCAGTACTTC
TRBD1 | NA | TRBJ2-7 | TRBV6-5 | CASSRTGVHEQYF | TGTGCCAGCAGTAGGACAGGGGTCCACGAGCAGTACTTC
NA | NA | TRBJ2-2 | TRBV5-1 | CASSVGLPSNTGELFF | TGCGCCAGCAGCGTGGGACTTCCCTCGAACACCGGGGAGCTGTTTTTT
NA | NA | TRBJ2-5 | TRBV7-6 | CASSFPGVGTQYF | TGTGCCAGCAGCTTCCCAGGGGTTGGGACCCAGTACTTC
NA | once | TRBJ1-6 | TRBV5-5 | CASSWSPGSYNSPLHF | TGTGCCAGCAGCTGGAGTCCGGGCTCCTATAATTCACCCCTCCACTTT
TRBD1 | once | TRBJ2-5 | TRBV6-5 | CASSLGQGGETQYF | TGTGCCAGCAGCCTCGGACAGGGGGGAGAGACCCAGTACTTC
TRBD2 | NA | TRBJ2-1 | TRBV14 | CASSQPGTSGIEVQFF | TGTGCCAGCAGCCAGCCCGGGACTAGCGGGATCGAAGTGCAGTTCTTC
TRBD1 | NA | TRBJ1-6 | TRBV5-1 | CASSLGDSNNSPLHF | TGCGCCAGCAGCTTGGGGGACAGCAATAATTCACCCCTCCACTTT
NA | NA | TRBJ1-5 | TRBV3-1/TRBV3-2 | CASSQVGGADQPQHF | TGTGCCAGCAGCCAAGTTGGTGGCGCGGATCAGCCCCAGCATTTT
TRBD1 | once | TRBJ2-1 | TRBV18 | CASSPYLTGGEQFF | TGTGCCAGCTCACCTTATTTGACAGGGGGTGAGCAGTTCTTC
TRBD1 | NA | TRBJ1-2 | TRBV19 | CASSPTRTGGIYGYTF | TGTGCCAGTAGTCCCACCCGGACAGGGGGGATCTATGGCTACACCTTC
NA | once | TRBJ2-4 | TRBV2 | CASSVYLTTKNIQYF | TGTGCCAGCAGTGTATACCTAACCACCAAAAACATTCAGTACTTC
TRBD1 | many | TRBJ1-2 | TRBV9 | CASSAGDRGAYGYTF | TGTGCCAGCAGCGCGGGGGACAGGGGGGCCTATGGCTACACCTTC
TRBD2 | NA | TRBJ2-3 | TRBV15 | CATSRDRRGSTDTQYF | TGTGCCACCAGCAGAGATAGGCGGGGGTCCACAGATACGCAGTATTTT
TRBD1 | NA | TRBJ1-1 | TRBV6-5 | CASSRRTGGKTEAFF | TGTGCCAGCAGCCGAAGGACAGGGGGGAAAACTGAAGCTTTCTTT
NA | NA | TRBJ1-3 | TRBV19 | CASSIISGNTIYF | TGTGCCAGTAGTATCATTTCTGGAAACACCATATATTTT
NA | NA | TRBJ1-2 | TRBV7-8 | CASSSRSYGYTF | TGTGCCAGCAGCTCAAGATCTTATGGCTACACCTTC
NA | NA | TRBJ1-2 | TRBV5-6 | CASSPNAGDYGYTF | TGTGCCAGCAGCCCTAATGCGGGGGACTATGGCTACACCTTC
NA | NA | TRBJ2-7 | TRBV6-5 | CASTLGDSTVHEQYF | TGTGCCAGCACTCTGGGGGACTCAACTGTCCACGAGCAGTACTTC